Below are 14 T cell receptor beta chains sequenced from a single sample in a study of T-cell reconstitution after alpha-beta-depleted transplantation in children (dated by TCRdb to between 2015 and 2016). In the paper's terms, the treatment or condition label means: allogeneic hematopoietic cell transplantation with graft depleted of TCRalphabeta T cells and CD19 B cells. The library was produced with PCR. For sequencing, an Illumina HiSeq 2500 was employed. To normalize quantification of the TCRbeta repertoire, the TCR libraries were built with molecular barcoding that relied on unique molecular identifiers. The public reads were run again by TCRdb, first through fastp at Q25 and then through MiXCR, and only productive beta chains were kept. All rows with the same CDR3 protein become a single entry with the most common DNA and genes. The sample table lists about 240,000 distinct CDR3 sequences, around 25% of them with a count of one. The biggest ten clones account for about 2.8% of the sample.

The sample in question was PBMCs, obtained before TCRalphabeta/CD19-depleted stem cell transplant. These receptors were taken from a girl aged 2 to 9 with Fanconi anemia, due to receive a stem cell transplant.

This clonotype was picked up a small number of times. This rearrangement joins TRBV7-2 to TRBJ1-3; perhaps TRBD1 as D (6 bases). V lost 5 bases, J lost 4 bases, and 15 bases lay in between. Looked up from germline, CDR1 is SGHTA and CDR2 is FQGNSA. The CDR3 sequence is 15 residues long. CDR3 nucleotide sequence: TGTGCCAGCAGCCTAATTTCTGGGACAGGAAACACCATATATTTT. Its translation is CASSLISGTGNTIYF.

The sample holds many counts of this clonotype. The chain links TRBV29-1 to TRBJ2-5; D may be TRBD1 (6 bases). In germline, CDR1 is SQVTM, CDR2 ANQGSEA. The V end was cut by 4 bases, the J end by 4 bases, with 13 bases between. The CDR3 is 13 amino acids. For the CDR3, the DNA is TGCAGCGTTGTCTGGGGGCGCGGAGAGACCCAGTACTTC. It encodes CSVVWGRGETQYF.

In this sample, this clonotype turned up many times. The chain couples TRBV6-6 to TRBJ2-5; no clear D. V was cut by 4 bases and J by 4 bases, with 4 bases left in between. The V gene's germline CDR1 is MNHNY and CDR2 SVGAGI (reference sequence). This CDR3 contains 11 residues. DNA of the CDR3: TGTGCCAGCAGTTCTATAGAGACCCAGTACTTC. Translation: CASSSIETQYF.

This clonotype appeared a few times. The CDR3 loop reads CASSFSWSRTTHEKLFF. CDR3 DNA: TGTGCCAGCAGTTTCTCATGGTCCCGGACAACCCATGAAAAACTGTTTTTT. V gene TRBV27 combines with J gene TRBJ1-4, with D maybe TRBD1 (5 bases). Germline V CDR1 and CDR2: MNHEY, SMNVEV (reference sequence). V dropped 3 bases and J dropped 6 bases, with 20 bases sitting between them. The CDR3 totals 17 residues.

The chain carries TRBV24-1 and TRBJ2-5; 7 nucleotides agree with TRBD2. Germline V CDR1 and CDR2: KGHDR, SFDVKD. Trimming took 3 bases from V and 1 from J; bases not matched to a gene: 13. The CDR3 sequence is 18 residues long. CDR3 residues: CATSDPPGRGEGQETQYF. The CDR3 DNA reads as TGTGCCACCAGTGATCCCCCGGGACGGGGGGAGGGCCAAGAGACCCAGTACTTC.

This clonotype was seen repeatedly, ten times or more. The chain couples TRBV29-1 to TRBJ2-3; D gene uncertain. In germline, CDR1 is SQVTM, CDR2 ANQGSEA. The CDR3 loop spans 13 amino acids. With 7 bases removed from V and 4 bases from J, the gap between germline ends came to 15 bases. The CDR3 region has the DNA TGCAGCGCCCCAATGGGCGCAGCAGATACGCAGTATTTT. Residues: CSAPMGAADTQYF.

This rearrangement joins TRBV11-2 to TRBJ2-5; 10 bases align to TRBD1. After removal of 5 bases from V and 4 bases from J, the junction contained 4 bases not matched to a gene. The V gene's germline CDR1 is SGHAT and CDR2 FQNNGV. CDR3 size: 14 residues. CDR3 nucleotides: TGTGCCAGCAGCCGCGACAGGGGGCGAGAGACCCAGTACTTC. Translating it yields CASSRDRGRETQYF.

This clonotype was found once. The chain couples TRBV20-1 to TRBJ2-1; TRBD2 matches at 13 bases. Germline-derived CDR1 and CDR2 are DFQATT and SNEGSKA (reference sequence). V lost 7 bases to trimming and J lost 5 bases; unmatched junction nucleotides: 8. This CDR3 comprises 15 residues. The CDR3 protein is CSVTSGLAGDNEQFF. The DNA of the CDR3 is TGCAGTGTTACAAGTGGACTAGCGGGAGACAATGAGCAGTTCTTC.

This clonotype was detected many times. This sequence joins TRBV4-2 and TRBJ2-2; no reliable D call. The CDR3 contains 11 residues. CDR1 is LGHNA, CDR2 YNFKEQ, per germline. The germline V and J ends were trimmed by 3 bases and 7 bases, with 3 bases remaining between them. The CDR3 DNA is TGTGCCAGCAGCCAGGACGGGGAGCTGTTTTTT. Protein product: CASSQDGELFF.

The table lists this clonotype with many counts. The chain couples TRBV6-5 to TRBJ1-2; possible D gene TRBD1, 6 bases. The CDR3 loop spans 13 amino acids. Germline V gives CDR1 MNHEY, CDR2 SVGAGI. The ends were cut back, 2 bases at V and 6 bases at J, with 10 bases in the middle. Written as DNA, the CDR3 is TGTGCCAGCAGTTACGAAGGGGGAAATGGCTACACCTTC. Translated, it gives CASSYEGGNGYTF.

This chain links TRBV9 with TRBJ2-5; D is ambiguous. CDR1 and CDR2 from the germline V gene are SGDLS and YYNGEE. This CDR3 region has 13 residues. Trimming removed 0 bases at V and 1 base at J, with 4 bases between. CDR3 sequence reads: CASSVGVQETQYF. The CDR3 region has the DNA TGTGCCAGCAGCGTAGGCGTCCAAGAGACCCAGTACTTC.

V is TRBV20-1 and J is TRBJ2-2, with D perhaps assigned TRBD1 or TRBD2 (5 bases each). There are 15 residues in the CDR3. CDR1 and CDR2 (germline): DFQATT, SNEGSKA (reference sequence). The V gene lost 0 bases and the J gene lost 4 bases, with 12 bases spanning the gap. CDR3 DNA: TGCAGTGCTAGAGATCGGTGGGGGTTCACCGGGGAGCTGTTTTTT. It translates to CSARDRWGFTGELFF.

This clonotype has at least ten counts. The CDR3 sequence is CSVAGTSNTGELFF. The CDR3 DNA is TGCAGCGTAGCCGGGACGTCGAACACCGGGGAGCTGTTTTTT. The chain recombines TRBV29-1 with TRBJ2-2; D is perhaps TRBD1 or TRBD2 (5 bases each). The CDR3 length is 14 residues. V was clipped by 6 bases and J by 0 bases, with 11 bases between them. Germline-derived CDR1 and CDR2 are SQVTM and ANQGSEA.

This clonotype occurred many times. The V gene is TRBV29-1, the J gene TRBJ2-1; 9 nucleotides align to TRBD1. The CDR3 consists of 13 residues. V lost 5 bases, J lost 2 bases, and 1 base stayed unmatched. The germline gives CDR1 SQVTM, CDR2 ANQGSEA. CDR3 region: CSVWDRAYNEQFF. The CDR3 DNA is TGCAGCGTTTGGGACAGGGCCTACAATGAGCAGTTCTTC.